This T cell receptor (beta chain) was recovered during a study of blood T cells in healthy people across ages. Caucasian individuals from Russia who were healthy and aged about 6 to 95 acted as donors. Notes on this clonotype: What it binds is not known.

The use of a sample-barcoded 5' primer and a J-beta primer mix characterized a second PCR of roughly 7 to 11 cycles. A template-switch adaptor with 12 random nucleotides tagged each cDNA molecule. TCRdb independently ran MiXCR on the 5' RACE reads; one entry per CDR3 protein. Among around 800,000 distinct CDR3 sequences, approximately 44% were seen once, and the ten largest hold roughly a fifth. The CDR3 runs 14 residues. V lost 3 bases, J lost 3 bases, and 2 bases stayed unmatched. CDR1 and CDR2 (germline): SGDLS, YYNGEE. Study conclusions and caveats: Naive T cell percentage strongly correlated with TCR beta diversity.

The sample comprised blood. The TCR was taken from a man between 60 and 70 years old in good health. The rearrangement joins TRBV9 to TRBJ1-2; 10 bases fit TRBD1. The chain's CDR3 is CASSAGTGDYGYTF. The DNA of the CDR3 is TGTGCCAGCAGCGCAGGGACAGGGGACTATGGCTACACCTTC.